The entry that follows covers one T cell receptor beta chain sequence. Authors' analysis steps: Quantification of nucleated cells was approximated via reference gene primer amplification. The data were produced by immunoSEQ multiplex PCR, yet TCRdb's version contains in-frame clones alone and is incomplete. Clone size and the V and J calls come from that table; the DNA yielded D and trimming. This sample has about 180,000 clones, with about 86% found just once. The source of the sample is a study of blood T cell repertoires in COVID-19. About the study: Samples of COVID-19 (acute and convalescent) were obtained from the United States, Italy and Spain.

The CDR3 runs to 12 residues. V dropped 6 bases and J dropped 13 bases, with 18 bases sitting between them. The V call is TRBV12-3 or TRBV12-4, the J call TRBJ1-2; weak D call: TRBD1 (5 bases). The receptor's source is a man in his sixties or seventies with active or convalescent COVID-19. Sequenced: peripheral blood. The CDR3 spells CASSIDLYGATF. Here the CDR3 DNA reads TGTGCCAGCAGCATAGACCTATATGGGGCCACCTTC.